This TCR beta chain emerged from a study of cytomegalovirus exposure and HLA in healthy donors. This clone was seen a single time. The antigen is undetermined. Trimming took 4 bases from V and 0 from J; bases not matched to a gene: 8. CDR3 length: 17 amino acids. Germline CDR1 is LGHNA and CDR2 is YSLEER. Study results and caveats: Subsequent analysis revealed that first-cohort TCR clusters tended to co-occur in the 90 to 150 validation repertoires.

This table comes from immunoSEQ multiplex PCR, and its TCRdb copy is limited to in-frame clones, with some not included. The sample carries around 98,000 clones, around nine tenths recorded once. V usage is TRBV4-3 and J usage is TRBJ2-1, with 8 bases identical to TRBD2. The receptor's source is a woman aged 25 to 39 in good health and CMV-seronegative. Sequencing used PBMCs. CDR3 in amino acids: CASSRRGAGDSYNEQFF. CDR3 in DNA: TGCGCCAGCAGCCGCCGCGGAGCGGGAGACTCCTACAATGAGCAGTTCTTC.